Below are 6 T cell receptor beta chains sequenced from a single sample in a study of monozygotic twins with inflammatory bowel disease. Following a re-call of the 5' RACE reads, TCRdb has one entry per CDR3 protein and lacks DNA. The table lists around 140,000 distinct CDR3 sequences. Material: blood. The receptors were sampled from a human donor with ulcerative colitis or Crohn's disease, or a healthy co-twin of an affected twin (not recorded which).

This chain connects TRBV4-2 to TRBJ1-1; the TCRdb call, TRBD1, lacks DNA for checking. Germline values: CDR1 LGHNA, CDR2 YNFKEQ. The CDR3 contains 16 residues. The chain's CDR3 is CASSQGRRNRDTEAFF.

This rearrangement joins TRBV30 to TRBJ1-2; the D call of TRBD1 rests on TCRdb alone, since no DNA is present to check it. The CDR3 sequence is 14 residues long. Germline CDR1 and CDR2: GTSNPN and SVGIG (reference sequence). CDR3 sequence reads: CAWSLKRTGGGYTF.

CDR3 sequence reads: CASIRDAANTGELFF. The rearrangement joins TRBV6-1 to TRBJ2-2; the D gene TCRdb calls, TRBD1, cannot be checked with no DNA. The germline V gene has CDR1 MNHNS and CDR2 SASEGT. This CDR3 spans 15 amino acids.

This chain connects TRBV10-3 to TRBJ1-1; the D call of TRBD1 rests on TCRdb alone, since no DNA is present to check it. Germline V lookup: CDR1 ENHRY, CDR2 SYGVKD. This CDR3 contains 15 residues. CDR3 amino acids: CAISDGTLMNTEAFF.

The gene calls are TRBV7-9 and TRBJ2-1; as DNA is missing, the TRBD1 call by TCRdb cannot be tested. The germline gives CDR1 SEHNR, CDR2 FQNEAQ (reference sequence). This CDR3 has 14 amino acids. CDR3 residues: CASSPGMVVNEQFF.

The CDR3 loop reads CASSFSPGWGSGNTIYF. The chain couples TRBV5-1 to TRBJ1-3; TCRdb reports TRBD1, a call that lacks DNA to check it against. CDR1 and CDR2 (germline): SGHRS, YFSETQ. The CDR3 is 17 residues long. Based on the CDR3 plus reference TRBV5-1 and TRBJ1-3, the full variable domain is KAGVTQTPRYLIKTRGQQVTLSCSPISGHRSVSWYQQTPGQGLQFLFEYFSETQRNKGNFPGRFSGRQFSNSRSEMNVSTLELGDSALYLCASSFSPGWGSGNTIYFGEGSWLTVV.